These 17 T cell receptor beta chains were all obtained from the same sample, sequenced in a study of T cells in Graves' hyperthyroidism and ophthalmopathy. RNA transcripts were the template for amplifying TCR beta CDR3 regions. The HTBI primer set drove a first-round RT-PCR of the TCR CDR3. TCRdb re-called the multiplex PCR reads with MiXCR, one entry per CDR3 protein. This sample has about 360,000 distinct CDR3 sequences, with approximately 15% found just once. Material: blood. These receptors were collected from a man aged 30 to 39 with Graves' hyperthyroidism that later progressed to Graves' ophthalmopathy.

This clonotype was seen more than once but under ten times. The V and J genes are TRBV20-1 and TRBJ2-1, with D perhaps matching TRBD1 (6 bases). V shed 3 bases and J shed 5 bases, with 11 bases lying between them. The CDR3 covers 13 residues. Germline V CDR1 and CDR2: DFQATT, SNEGSKA (reference sequence). The DNA for the CDR3 is TGCAGTGCTAGCCTAACAGGGAACAATGAGCAGTTCTTC. Its translation: CSASLTGNNEQFF.

J is TRBJ1-4 and V is TRBV28; no firm D call. The CDR3 sequence is 15 residues long. V shed 3 bases and J shed 4 bases, with 12 bases lying between them. Germline V lookup: CDR1 MDHEN, CDR2 SYDVKM. The CDR3 sequence: CASSFPRRINEKLFF. CDR3 DNA: TGTGCCAGCAGTTTTCCCCGACGGATTAATGAAAAACTGTTTTTT. Together with reference TRBV28 and TRBJ1-4, the CDR3 gives the full variable domain: DVKVTQSSRYLVKRTGEKVFLECVQDMDHENMFWYRQDPGLGLRLIYFSYDVKMKEKGDIPEGYSVSREKKERFSLILESASTNQTSMYLCASSFPRRINEKLFFGSGTQLSVL.

This clonotype came up many times. The chain is built from TRBV12-3 or TRBV12-4 and TRBJ2-3; 7 nucleotides match TRBD2. The CDR3 is made up of 15 amino acids. Unmatched junction bases numbered 13, after V lost 8 bases and J lost 5 bases. DNA of the CDR3: TGTGCCAGCTCCGAGCGCAGCGGGGCCGGAGATACGCAGTATTTT. Translating it yields CASSERSGAGDTQYF.

This clonotype was counted ten times or more. The chain uses TRBV7-2 and TRBJ2-1; 7 nucleotides align to TRBD1. There are 14 residues in the CDR3. In germline, CDR1 is SGHTA, CDR2 FQGNSA. Germline trimming cut 5 bases from V and 4 bases from J; bases unmatched to any gene: 5. This chain's CDR3 is CASSPQGVYNEQFF. CDR3 coding DNA: TGTGCCAGCAGCCCCCAGGGGGTTTACAATGAGCAGTTCTTC.

This clonotype has just a few counts. This sequence joins TRBV7-9 and TRBJ2-3; D may be TRBD2 (7 bases). The V end lost 5 bases, the J end lost 4 bases, and 19 bases lay between the germline ends. The CDR3 sequence is 16 residues long. From germline, CDR1 is SEHNR and CDR2 FQNEAQ (reference sequence). The CDR3 nucleotides read TGTGCCAGCAGCCAGAGGGGGGGGCGAAGCGCAGATACGCAGTATTTT. It is translated as CASSQRGGRSADTQYF.

The table lists this clonotype with a few counts. The V gene is TRBV20-1, the J gene TRBJ1-2, with 9 bases fitting TRBD1. In germline, CDR1 is DFQATT, CDR2 SNEGSKA (reference sequence). This CDR3 is built from 15 residues. V lost 5 bases, J lost 6 bases, and 13 bases stayed unmatched. The CDR3 DNA reads as TGCAGTGCTCTCGACCACACCGGGACAGGGCATGGCTACACCTTC. Encoded protein: CSALDHTGTGHGYTF.

Regarding this clonotype: Being one base from a much bigger clone, this may be a read error. V usage is TRBV12-3 or TRBV12-4 and J usage is TRBJ2-1, with 9 bases fitting TRBD1. This CDR3 spans 16 amino acids. The CDR3: CASSQMGGQGRNEQSF. The CDR3 region has the DNA TGTGCCAGCAGCCAGATGGGGGGACAGGGAAGGAATGAGCAGTCCTTC.

In this sample, this clonotype turned up a few times. This sequence joins TRBV5-5 and TRBJ2-7, with 7 positions matching TRBD1. V lost 0 bases and J lost 0; bases outside the gene matches: 6. The CDR3 sequence is 16 residues long. The germline gives CDR1 SGHKS, CDR2 YYEKEE (reference sequence). The CDR3 DNA reads TGTGCCAGCAGCTTGGCCGTCGGACAGGTCTCCTACGAGCAGTACTTC. This encodes CASSLAVGQVSYEQYF.

The rearrangement links TRBV20-1 to TRBJ1-6, with 11 bases matching TRBD1. Germline CDR1 reads DFQATT; CDR2 reads SNEGSKA (reference sequence). The V gene end was trimmed by 0 bases and the J gene end by 5 bases; junction bases not matched to a gene: 6. CDR3 length: 17 amino acids. Written as DNA, the CDR3 is TGCAGTGCTAGAGATCGGGGGACAGGGGGAGATAATTCACCCCTCCACTTT. Translated: CSARDRGTGGDNSPLHF.

The sample holds many counts of this clonotype. The chain carries TRBV7-2 and TRBJ2-5; 8 positions agree with TRBD2. V dropped 2 bases and J dropped 1; count of bases not matched to a gene: 3. Germline-derived CDR1 and CDR2 are SGHTA and FQGNSA. The CDR3 covers 15 residues. DNA of the CDR3: TGTGCCAGCAGCTTACAAGCGGGGGTCCAAGAGACCCAGTACTTC. Translating it yields CASSLQAGVQETQYF.

This clonotype has just a few counts. This chain links TRBV6-2 or TRBV6-3 with TRBJ2-1, with a possible D match to TRBD1 (6 bases). Trimming took 2 bases from V and 5 from J, leaving 10 bases between them. The CDR3 runs to 14 residues. Germline lookup yields CDR1 MNHEY and CDR2 SVGEGT. The CDR3 sequence is CASSYLRQDNEQFF. The CDR3 DNA is TGTGCCAGCAGTTACCTGAGACAGGACAATGAGCAGTTCTTC.

This clonotype showed up many times. The chain couples TRBV7-8 to TRBJ1-4; D not certain. Germline CDR1 SGHVS, CDR2 FQNEAQ. V was trimmed by 6 bases and J by 2 bases, leaving 13 bases between them. The CDR3 length is 15 residues. Here the CDR3 reads CASSPSGLTNEKLFF. CDR3 nucleotides: TGTGCCAGCAGTCCCTCTGGACTTACTAATGAAAAACTGTTTTTT.

This clonotype has a count of ten or more. The chain has TRBV2 and TRBJ1-2; possible D gene TRBD1, 6 bases. Looked up from germline, CDR1 is SNHLY and CDR2 is FYNNEI. The V end was cut by 6 bases, the J end by 4 bases, with 15 bases between. This CDR3 has 14 amino acids. CDR3 region: CASRGSRGAYGYTF. The DNA of the CDR3 is TGTGCCAGCAGAGGGTCCAGGGGTGCCTATGGCTACACCTTC.

V usage is TRBV15 and J usage is TRBJ2-6; possible D gene TRBD2, 5 bases. The CDR3 has 15 amino acids. Germline lookup yields CDR1 LNHNV and CDR2 YYDKDF (reference sequence). Trimming pared 5 bases from V and 0 bases from J, leaving 8 bases between. This chain's CDR3 is CATSRGNSGANVLTF. CDR3 coding DNA: TGTGCCACCAGCCGGGGAAACTCTGGGGCCAACGTCCTGACTTTC.

The V call is TRBV20-1, the J call TRBJ1-5, with no clear D. V was trimmed by 2 bases and J by 0 bases, leaving 11 bases between them. The length of the CDR3 is 15 residues. Germline CDR1 is DFQATT and CDR2 is SNEGSKA (reference sequence). The DNA for the CDR3 is TGCAGTGCTAGACACCTGACGGGTAGCAATCAGCCCCAGCATTTT. Protein: CSARHLTGSNQPQHF.

This chain joins TRBV19 and TRBJ1-1; no firm D call. The CDR3 is made up of 12 amino acids. In germline, CDR1 is LNHDA, CDR2 SQIVND (reference sequence). Between the trimmed V and J ends, which lost 3 bases and 7 bases, there was a span of 9 bases. CDR3 in DNA: TGTGCCAGTAGTATTGCTGGGCTTGAAGCTTTCTTT. Its protein is CASSIAGLEAFF.

Many counts were recorded for this clonotype. V is TRBV28 and J is TRBJ1-1; D gene uncertain. Looked up from germline, CDR1 is MDHEN and CDR2 is SYDVKM. V lost 5 bases, J lost 1 base, and 29 bases lay in between. The CDR3 extends over 20 amino acids. This CDR3 reads CASSPLTSKRPSDTNTEAFF. The CDR3 DNA follows: TGTGCCAGCAGTCCTCTAACCTCGAAGAGGCCCTCCGATACGAACACTGAAGCTTTCTTT.